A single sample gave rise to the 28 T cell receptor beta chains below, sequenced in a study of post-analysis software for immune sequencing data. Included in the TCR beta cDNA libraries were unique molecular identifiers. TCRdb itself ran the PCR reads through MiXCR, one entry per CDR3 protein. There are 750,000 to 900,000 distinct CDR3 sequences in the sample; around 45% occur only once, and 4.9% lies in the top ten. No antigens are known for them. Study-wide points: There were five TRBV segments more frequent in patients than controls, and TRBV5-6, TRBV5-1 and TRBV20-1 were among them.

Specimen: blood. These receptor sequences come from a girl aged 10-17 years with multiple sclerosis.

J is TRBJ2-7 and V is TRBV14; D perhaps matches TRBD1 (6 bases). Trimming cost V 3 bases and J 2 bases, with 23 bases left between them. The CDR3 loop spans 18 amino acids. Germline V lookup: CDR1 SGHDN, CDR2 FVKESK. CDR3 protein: CASSQGPLGGLAPYEQYF. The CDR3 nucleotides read TGTGCCAGCAGCCAGGGCCCCCTAGGGGGTTTGGCCCCCTACGAGCAGTACTTC.

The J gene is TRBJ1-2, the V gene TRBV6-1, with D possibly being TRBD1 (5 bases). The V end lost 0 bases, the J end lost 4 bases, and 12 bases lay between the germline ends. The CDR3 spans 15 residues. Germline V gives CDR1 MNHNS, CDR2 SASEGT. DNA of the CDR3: TGTGCCAGCAGTGAAGCGCTTCTGGGGGGCTATGGCTACACCTTC. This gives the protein CASSEALLGGYGYTF.

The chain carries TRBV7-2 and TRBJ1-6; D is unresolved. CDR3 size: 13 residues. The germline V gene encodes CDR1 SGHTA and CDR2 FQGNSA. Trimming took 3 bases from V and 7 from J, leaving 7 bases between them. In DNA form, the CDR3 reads TGTGCCAGCAGCTTTGACCGGAATTCACCCCTCCACTTT. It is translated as CASSFDRNSPLHF.

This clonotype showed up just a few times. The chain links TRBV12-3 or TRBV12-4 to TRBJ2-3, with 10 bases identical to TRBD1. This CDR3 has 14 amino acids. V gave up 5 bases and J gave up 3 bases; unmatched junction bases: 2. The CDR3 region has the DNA TGTGCCAGCAGTCGGACAGGGGGAACAGATACGCAGTATTTT. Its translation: CASSRTGGTDTQYF.

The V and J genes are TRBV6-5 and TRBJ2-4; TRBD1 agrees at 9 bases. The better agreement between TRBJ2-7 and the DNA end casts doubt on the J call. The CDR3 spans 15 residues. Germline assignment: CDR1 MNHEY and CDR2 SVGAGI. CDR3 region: CASRLGQGAFYEQYF. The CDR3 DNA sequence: TGTGCCAGCAGACTGGGACAGGGAGCATTCTACGAGCAGTACTTC.

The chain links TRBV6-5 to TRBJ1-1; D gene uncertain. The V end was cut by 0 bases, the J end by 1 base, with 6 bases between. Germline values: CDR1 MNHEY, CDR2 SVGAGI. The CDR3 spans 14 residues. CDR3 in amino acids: CASSYSNRNTEAFF. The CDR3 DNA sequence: TGTGCCAGCAGTTACTCGAACAGGAACACTGAAGCTTTCTTT.

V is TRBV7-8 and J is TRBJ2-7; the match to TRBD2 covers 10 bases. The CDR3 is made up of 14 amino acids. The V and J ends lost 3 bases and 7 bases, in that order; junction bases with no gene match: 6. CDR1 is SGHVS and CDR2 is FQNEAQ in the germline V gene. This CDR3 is CASSLQRGGGEQYF. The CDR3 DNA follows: TGTGCCAGCAGCTTGCAGCGGGGGGGTGGAGAGCAGTACTTC. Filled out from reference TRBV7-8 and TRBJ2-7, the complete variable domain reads GAGVSQSPRYKVAKRGQDVALRCDPISGHVSLFWYQQALGQGPEFLTYFQNEAQLDKSGLPSDRFFAERPEGSVSTLKIQRTQQEDSAVYLCASSLQRGGGEQYFGPGTRLTVT.

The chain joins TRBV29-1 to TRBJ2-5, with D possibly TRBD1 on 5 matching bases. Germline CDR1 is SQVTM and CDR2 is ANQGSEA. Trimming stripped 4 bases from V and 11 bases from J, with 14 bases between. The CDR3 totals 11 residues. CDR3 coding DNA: TGCAGCGTTGGGGGCAGGGAAGAGCAGTACTTC. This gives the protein CSVGGREEQYF.

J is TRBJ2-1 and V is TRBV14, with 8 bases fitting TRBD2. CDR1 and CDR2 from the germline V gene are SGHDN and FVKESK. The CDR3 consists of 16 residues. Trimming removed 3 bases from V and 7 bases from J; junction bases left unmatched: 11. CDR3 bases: TGTGCCAGCAGCCACCCGGGGGGGCTAGCCGGGAATGAGCAGTTCTTC. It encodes CASSHPGGLAGNEQFF.

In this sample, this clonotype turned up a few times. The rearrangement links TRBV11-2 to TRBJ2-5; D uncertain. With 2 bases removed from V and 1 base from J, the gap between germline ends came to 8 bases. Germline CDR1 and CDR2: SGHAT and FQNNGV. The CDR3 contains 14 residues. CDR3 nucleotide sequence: TGTGCCAGCAGCTTACGGCAGGTCCAAGAGACCCAGTACTTC. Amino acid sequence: CASSLRQVQETQYF.

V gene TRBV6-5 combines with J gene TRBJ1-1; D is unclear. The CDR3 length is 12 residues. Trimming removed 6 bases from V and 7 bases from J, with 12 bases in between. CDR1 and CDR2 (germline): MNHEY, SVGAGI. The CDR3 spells CASSQSACEAFF. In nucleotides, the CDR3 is TGTGCCAGCAGCCAATCGGCATGTGAAGCTTTCTTT.

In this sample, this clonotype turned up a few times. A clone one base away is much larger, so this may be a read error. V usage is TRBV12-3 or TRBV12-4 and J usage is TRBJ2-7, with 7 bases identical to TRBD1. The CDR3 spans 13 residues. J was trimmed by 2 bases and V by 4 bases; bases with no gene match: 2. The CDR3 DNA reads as TGTGCCAGCAGTTGGGACAGCGCCTACGAGCAGTACTTC. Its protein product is CASSWDSAYEQYF.

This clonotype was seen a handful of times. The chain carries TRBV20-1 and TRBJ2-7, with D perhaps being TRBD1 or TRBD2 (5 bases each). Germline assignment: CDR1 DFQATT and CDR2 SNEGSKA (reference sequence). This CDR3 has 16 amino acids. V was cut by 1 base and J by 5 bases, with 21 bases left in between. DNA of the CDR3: TGCAGTGCTAGAGCTGGTACCGGGACCATTCCCAACGAGCAGTACTTC. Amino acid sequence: CSARAGTGTIPNEQYF.

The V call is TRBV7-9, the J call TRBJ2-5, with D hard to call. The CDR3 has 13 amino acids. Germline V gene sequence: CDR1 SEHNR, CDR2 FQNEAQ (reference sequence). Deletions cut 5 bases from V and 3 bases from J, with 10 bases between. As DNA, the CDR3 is TGTGCCAGCAGCCCCTCATGGGAAGAGACCCAGTACTTC. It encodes CASSPSWEETQYF.

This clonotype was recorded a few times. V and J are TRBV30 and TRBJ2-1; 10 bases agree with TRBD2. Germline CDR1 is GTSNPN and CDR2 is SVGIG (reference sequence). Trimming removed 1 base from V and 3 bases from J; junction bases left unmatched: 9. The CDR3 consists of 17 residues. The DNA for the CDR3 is TGTGCCTGGAGTGGGGGACGCCTAGCGGGAGACTACAATGAGCAGTTCTTC. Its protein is CAWSGGRLAGDYNEQFF.

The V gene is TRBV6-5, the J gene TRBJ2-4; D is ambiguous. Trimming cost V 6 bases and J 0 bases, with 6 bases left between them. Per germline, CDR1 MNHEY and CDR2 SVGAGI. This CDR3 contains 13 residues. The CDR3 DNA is TGTGCCAGCAGGGCCTTAGCCAAAAACATTCAGTACTTC. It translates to CASRALAKNIQYF.

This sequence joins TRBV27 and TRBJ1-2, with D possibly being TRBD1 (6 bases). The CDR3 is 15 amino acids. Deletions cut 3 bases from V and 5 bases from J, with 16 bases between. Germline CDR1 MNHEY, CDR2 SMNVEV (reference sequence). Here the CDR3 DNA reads TGTGCCAGCAGTTTGGGTATTGGAGGGGGTTATGGCTACACCTTC. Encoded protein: CASSLGIGGGYGYTF.

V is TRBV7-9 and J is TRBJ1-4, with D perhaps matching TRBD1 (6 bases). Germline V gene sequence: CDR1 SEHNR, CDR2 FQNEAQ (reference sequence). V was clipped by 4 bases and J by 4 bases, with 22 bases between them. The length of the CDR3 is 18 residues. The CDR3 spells CASSYQRQTGNFNEKLFF. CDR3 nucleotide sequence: TGTGCCAGCAGCTACCAGCGACAAACAGGGAACTTTAATGAAAAACTGTTTTTT.

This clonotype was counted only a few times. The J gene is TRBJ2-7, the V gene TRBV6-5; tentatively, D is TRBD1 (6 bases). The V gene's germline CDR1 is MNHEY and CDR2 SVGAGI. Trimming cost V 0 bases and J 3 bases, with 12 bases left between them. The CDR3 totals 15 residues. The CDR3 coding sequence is TGTGCCAGCAGTTACTCGACGGACAGTTACTACGAGCAGTACTTC. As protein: CASSYSTDSYYEQYF.

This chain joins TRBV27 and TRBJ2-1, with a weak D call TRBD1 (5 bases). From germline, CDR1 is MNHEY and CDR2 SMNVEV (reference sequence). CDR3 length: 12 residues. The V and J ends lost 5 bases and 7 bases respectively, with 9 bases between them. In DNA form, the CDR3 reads TGTGCCAGCAGTCAGACAGTTAATGAGCAGTTCTTC. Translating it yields CASSQTVNEQFF.

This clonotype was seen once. CDR3 in amino acids: CASSEASADTQYF. CDR3 sequence (DNA): TGTGCCAGCAGTGAAGCGTCGGCAGATACGCAGTATTTT. The chain carries TRBV6-1 and TRBJ2-3; D unclear. Germline V lookup: CDR1 MNHNS, CDR2 SASEGT. The V and J ends lost 0 bases and 4 bases respectively, with 5 bases between them. CDR3 size: 13 residues.

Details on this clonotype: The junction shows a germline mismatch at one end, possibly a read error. In nucleotides, the CDR3 is TGTGCCATCAGTGAGGGGAACACAGGTACGCAGTATTTT. Translation: CAISEGNTGTQYF. The V call is TRBV10-3, the J call TRBJ2-3, with D perhaps TRBD1 (5 bases). This CDR3 spans 13 amino acids. Germline V lookup: CDR1 ENHRY, CDR2 SYGVKD.

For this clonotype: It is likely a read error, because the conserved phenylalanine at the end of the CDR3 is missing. CDR3 residues: CASRLDNTGELFC. The CDR3 nucleotides are TGTGCCAGCCGGCTAGACAACACCGGGGAGCTGTTTTGT. J is TRBJ2-2 and V is TRBV2; D ambiguous. The CDR3 loop spans 13 amino acids. V was clipped by 8 bases and J by 2 bases, with 9 bases between them. Germline assignment: CDR1 SNHLY and CDR2 FYNNEI.

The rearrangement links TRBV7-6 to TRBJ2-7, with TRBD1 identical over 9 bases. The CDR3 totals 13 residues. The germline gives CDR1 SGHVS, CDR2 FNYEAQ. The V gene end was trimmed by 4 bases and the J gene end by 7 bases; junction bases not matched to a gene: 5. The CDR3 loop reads CASSSETGGEQYF. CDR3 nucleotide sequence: TGTGCCAGCAGCTCAGAGACAGGGGGTGAGCAGTACTTC.

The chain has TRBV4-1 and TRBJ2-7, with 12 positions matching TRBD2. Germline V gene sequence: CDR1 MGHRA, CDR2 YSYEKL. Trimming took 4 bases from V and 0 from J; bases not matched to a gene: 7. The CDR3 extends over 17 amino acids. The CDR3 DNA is TGCGCCAGCAGCCTCCAACCGGGACTAGCGGGCTCCTACGAGCAGTACTTC. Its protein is CASSLQPGLAGSYEQYF.

CDR3 sequence: CAISPRDRYSYEQYF. Here the CDR3 DNA reads TGTGCCATCAGTCCCCGGGACAGATATTCCTACGAGCAGTACTTC. The gene calls are TRBV10-3 and TRBJ2-7; TRBD1 matches 7 bases. The CDR3 covers 15 residues. V lost 5 bases to trimming and J lost 1 base; unmatched junction nucleotides: 8. Germline V gene lookup returns CDR1 ENHRY and CDR2 SYGVKD.

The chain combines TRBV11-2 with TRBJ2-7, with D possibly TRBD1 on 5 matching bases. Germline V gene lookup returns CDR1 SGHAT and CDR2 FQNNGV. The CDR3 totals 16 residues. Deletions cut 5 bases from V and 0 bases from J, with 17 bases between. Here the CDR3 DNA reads TGTGCCAGCAGCCAATCGACAGAGACCTTCTCCTACGAGCAGTACTTC. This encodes CASSQSTETFSYEQYF.

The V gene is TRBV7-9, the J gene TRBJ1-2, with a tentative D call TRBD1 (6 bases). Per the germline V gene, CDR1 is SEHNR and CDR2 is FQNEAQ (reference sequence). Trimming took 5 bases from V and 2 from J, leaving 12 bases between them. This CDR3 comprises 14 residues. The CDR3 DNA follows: TGTGCCAGCAGCGGGGTTACAGGGAACTATGGCTACACCTTC. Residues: CASSGVTGNYGYTF.